The present entry profiles one T cell receptor beta chain with its context. Its antigen remains unknown. The CDR3 covers 15 residues. The germline V and J ends were trimmed by 1 base and 0 bases, with 10 bases remaining between them. Germline CDR1 SGHTA, CDR2 FQGNSA. The data belong to a study of persistence of HIV-infected CD4 T cells. On the study more broadly: Donors had been on suppressive ART for a median of 8 years.

This was the immunoSEQ version 4 assay in survey mode. Some clones are missing from TCRdb's copy, which holds only in-frame ones; the method was immunoSEQ multiplex PCR. The sample has 45,000 or so clones; approximately 90% are singletons. Nonspecific anti-CD3/anti-CD28 bead stimulation represents the broad CD4+ T cell repertoire. CD4+ T cells upregulating both CD40 ligand and CD69 were sorted as responding cells. A roughly 20-hour stimulation of CD8-depleted PBMCs used anti-CD28/CD49d costimulation, CD40-blocking antibody and enfuvirtide. Findings and limits, study-wide: CMV- and Gag-responding cells had lower TCRbeta richness than CD3/CD28-responding cells. Proviral oligoclonality tracked with TCR oligoclonality within the same sorted cells.

J is TRBJ2-7 and V is TRBV7-2; D gene ambiguous. The source was CD4+ T cells sorted from PBMCs after roughly 18-hour stimulation, collected from a patient who received antiretroviral therapy. This clonotype originated in an adult woman with HIV who was CMV-seropositive. CDR3 in amino acids: CASSLDTVSSYEQYF. The CDR3 DNA is TGTGCCAGCAGCTTAGATACGGTCAGCTCCTACGAGCAGTACTTC.